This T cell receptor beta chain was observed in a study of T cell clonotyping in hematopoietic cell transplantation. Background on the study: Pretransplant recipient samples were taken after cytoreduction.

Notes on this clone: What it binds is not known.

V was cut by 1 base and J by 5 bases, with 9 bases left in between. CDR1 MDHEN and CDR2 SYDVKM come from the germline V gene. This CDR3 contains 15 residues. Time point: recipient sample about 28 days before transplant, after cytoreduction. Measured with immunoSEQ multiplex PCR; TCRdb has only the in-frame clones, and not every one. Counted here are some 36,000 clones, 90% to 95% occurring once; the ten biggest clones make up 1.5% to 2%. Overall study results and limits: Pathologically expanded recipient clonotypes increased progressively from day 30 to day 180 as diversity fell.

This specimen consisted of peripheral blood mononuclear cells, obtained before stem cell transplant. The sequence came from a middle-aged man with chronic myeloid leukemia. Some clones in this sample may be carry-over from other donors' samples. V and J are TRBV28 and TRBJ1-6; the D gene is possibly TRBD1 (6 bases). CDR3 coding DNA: TGTGCCAGCAGTTTATACAGGGCAAATAATTCACCCCTCCACTTT. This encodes CASSLYRANNSPLHF. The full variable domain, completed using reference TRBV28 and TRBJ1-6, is DVKVTQSSRYLVKRTGEKVFLECVQDMDHENMFWYRQDPGLGLRLIYFSYDVKMKEKGDIPEGYSVSREKKERFSLILESASTNQTSMYLCASSLYRANNSPLHFGNGTRLTVT.